One sample yielded the 4 T cell receptor beta chains listed below, sequenced in a study of T cell responses to AZD1222 COVID-19 vaccine. Clones were sequenced by immunoSEQ multiplex PCR, and TCRdb holds only the in-frame ones, with some missing. There are 150,000 to 200,000 clones in the sample; approximately 94% occur only once, and 3.5% to 4% lies in the top ten. The source material was peripheral blood, sampled 28 days after the second dose of the MenACWY control vaccine. The receptors were gathered from an adult who received the MenACWY meningococcal vaccine as a control.

V and J are TRBV24-1 and TRBJ2-5; D perhaps matches TRBD1 (5 bases). This CDR3 spans 17 amino acids. Germline lookup yields CDR1 KGHDR and CDR2 SFDVKD. The V end lost 0 bases, the J end lost 0 bases, and 13 bases lay between the germline ends. Here the CDR3 DNA reads TGTGCCACCAGTGATTTGGGGGCCGGACCGAACCAAGAGACCCAGTACTTC. This codes for CATSDLGAGPNQETQYF.

J is TRBJ2-2 and V is TRBV9; either TRBD1 or TRBD2 may supply D (5 bases each). CDR1 SGDLS and CDR2 YYNGEE come from the germline V gene. The CDR3 runs 14 residues. V was cut by 0 bases and J by 3 bases, with 6 bases left in between. The CDR3 sequence: CASSVAGHTGELFF. The DNA of the CDR3 is TGTGCCAGCAGCGTAGCGGGACACACCGGGGAGCTGTTTTTT.

V is TRBV28 and J is TRBJ1-6; D is unresolved. The CDR3 totals 13 residues. Trimming removed 3 bases from V and 10 bases from J, with 10 bases in between. Germline loops: CDR1 MDHEN, CDR2 SYDVKM. The CDR3 spells CASSFRQNSPLHF. The DNA of the CDR3 is TGTGCCAGCAGTTTTAGGCAGAACTCACCCCTCCACTTT.

This clone was counted only a few times. The chain has TRBV6-5 and TRBJ2-7; no reliable D call. This CDR3 comprises 15 residues. CDR1 is MNHEY and CDR2 is SVGAGI in the germline V gene. The V and J ends lost 8 bases and 4 bases respectively, with 21 bases between them. CDR3 nucleotide sequence: TGTGCCAGCCGATTGACCAACAAAGTGGGGTACGAGCAGTACTTC. Its translation is CASRLTNKVGYEQYF.